Included here is one T cell receptor beta chain sequence, with context. No antigen is known for it. This entry belongs to a study of response to subunit inactivated influenza vaccine. Study results and caveats: Authors suggested each seasonal influenza vaccination recruits few new T cells.

TCRdb passed the RT-PCR reads through MiXCR, listing each CDR3 protein once. Among about 480,000 distinct CDR3 sequences listed, 11% were seen once. Looked up from germline, CDR1 is WSHSY and CDR2 is SAAADI. This CDR3 has 14 amino acids. The ends were cut back, 7 bases at V and 5 bases at J, with 14 bases in the middle. This TCR was recovered from a man between 50 and 59 years old who received an inactivated influenza vaccine. The chain combines TRBV10-2 with TRBJ2-2, with D possibly matching TRBD1 (6 bases). Sequencing used PBMCs from blood, obtained more than 35 days after vaccination. The CDR3 reads CASIYSTGTGELFF. CDR3 nucleotides: TGCGCCAGCATTTATTCGACAGGTACCGGGGAGCTGTTTTTT.